The T cell receptor (beta chain) under discussion was sequenced for a study of synovial regulatory T cells in juvenile arthritis (dated by TCRdb to about 2015). As for the study more broadly: Among the sequenced patients, a few were classified as therapy-naive, methotrexate plus infliximab was given to one, methotrexate was given to five or six, and treatment information was unavailable for one. The study compared TCRbeta CDR3 repertoires of blood iaTreg cells, other blood Treg cells and synovial fluid Treg cells from matched patient samples. Although effector T cell subsets in the cohort were also sequenced for comparisons, the Treg dataset on its own covers only blood and synovial fluid Treg cells. The TCR repertoire comparisons covered Treg and Teff subsets from about a dozen JIA patients with active disease. Points the paper makes about the study in general: Compared with other blood Treg cells, blood iaTreg cells had lower TCR diversity, a finding consistent with antigen-driven expansion. Synovial Treg cells shared more CDR3 sequences with iaTreg cells than with other blood Treg cells; Chao-Jaccard similarity confirmed closer relation. Across patients, iaTreg TCR repertoires were largely private and overlapped partially with synovial Teff repertoires and blood CPL repertoires.

TCR repertoires were obtained from around 11 juvenile idiopathic arthritis patients with active disease who had not reached inactive disease, of whom 3 were polyarticular and 8 were oligoarticular. A median age of around 10 years (range about 2.1-25) and a median disease duration of approximately seven years (range 0.2-19.1) were recorded for the TCR-sequenced patients. Samples for TCR repertoire analysis came from two centres in Italy. Peripheral blood mononuclear cells were separated on a Histopaque-1077 density gradient and then cryopreserved in about 90% FCS with roughly 10% DMSO. A word on this clone: Its binding antigen is unknown.

Libraries were constructed by the immunoSEQ multiplex PCR assay. Adaptive Biotechnologies carried out the TCRbeta CDR3 sequencing. Processing in the source paper ran as follows. To assess repertoire similarity, the researchers used the Chao-modified Jaccard index along with median clonotype overlap taken from 200 random subsamples at equal sample size. The similarity analyses were run on either productive nucleotide sequences or amino acid sequences translated in silico. To compare repertoires, the researchers applied hierarchical clustering with single linkage as well as t-SNE, based on Chao-modified Jaccard distances. Repertoire diversity was assessed with the Renyi index over a range of alpha values after the sample sizes were normalised. TCRdb's version of the immuneACCESS table is confined to in-frame rearrangements and falls short of the full clone set. An unresolved V gene accounts for under half of the shortfall where checked; the remainder is of unknown origin. V, J and clone size derive from that table, while D and trimming were established from the DNA sequence. The sample's clone listing holds roughly 10,000 clones. The ten largest clonotypes hold around 1.1% of the sample.

The germline V gene (reference sequence) specifies LNHNV as CDR1 and YYDKDF as CDR2. Measured from the cysteine to the phenylalanine, the CDR3 is 15 residues long. Nucleotide data are not available. The chain was built from TRBV15 and TRBJ2-7; TCRdb outputs TRBD2, but without DNA this stays unchecked. The sequence came from a donor aged 2-29 years with juvenile idiopathic arthritis. Material for sequencing was Treg cells from blood. The cell subset or site label, as the study defines it: remaining (HLA-DR-negative) circulating blood Treg cells. CDR3 sequence: CATSRVGDPLQEQYF.